This T cell receptor beta chain was identified in a study of blood T cells in healthy people across ages. The germline V gene has CDR1 LGHDT and CDR2 YNNKEL (reference sequence). The CDR3 length is 15 residues. V shed 4 bases and J shed 1 base, with 13 bases lying between them. The use of a sample-barcoded 5' primer and a J-beta primer mix characterized a second PCR of about 7 to 12 cycles. TCRdb re-called the 5' RACE reads through MiXCR, storing one row per CDR3 protein. The table shows approximately 730,000 distinct CDR3 sequences, with 53% occurring only once. General study findings and limits: PBMCs that were unsorted prevented a conclusive naive versus antigen-experienced comparison.

Notes on this clonotype: Antigen specificity is unknown.

The receptor was isolated from an elderly man in good health. This chain joins TRBV3-1 and TRBJ1-1; D is undetermined. The sample was blood. CDR3 sequence reads: CASSPQRAGNTEAFF. The CDR3 DNA follows: TGTGCCAGCAGCCCCCAGAGGGCAGGGAACACTGAAGCTTTCTTT.